The rows below give T cell receptor beta chains drawn from one sample of a study of T-cell memory formation after mild COVID-19. MiXCR was run by TCRdb on the 5' RACE reads, yielding one entry per CDR3 protein. The data hold about 340,000 distinct CDR3 sequences, with approximately 13% observed a single time. The sequencing input was PBMCs or a T cell subset sorted from them (not recorded which). The receptors here all came from a man aged 18 to 35 who had mild COVID-19 (a few samples of this study predate the infection). Cell type and time point are not known. CDR3s include the opening cysteine and the closing phenylalanine or tryptophan. The order of the fields is D gene, J gene, clone size, V gene, CDR3 DNA, CDR3 protein. D genes are given only for firm matches. Only part of the rows carry a size: once, few, many, or a class if the clone is expanded.

NA TRBJ1-1 NA TRBV6-2/TRBV6-3 TGTGCCAGCAACCAAAGGGGACATCCGAACACTGAAGCTTTCTTT CASNQRGHPNTEAFF
TRBD1 TRBJ1-5 once TRBV6-2/TRBV6-3 TGTGCCAGCAGTTGGGGACAGCGCCTAGGTCAGCCCCAGCATTTT CASSWGQRLGQPQHF
NA TRBJ2-7 few TRBV7-9 TGTGCCAGCAGCTTGGACACCTACGAGCAGTACTTC CASSLDTYEQYF
NA TRBJ1-5 few TRBV6-2/TRBV6-3 TGTGCCAGCAGTGACCCGGGACAAGCCTTACCAAATCAGCCCCAGCATTTT CASSDPGQALPNQPQHF
NA TRBJ2-2 NA TRBV4-2 TGTGCCAGCAGCCCCGCGGTGGCCGGGGAGCTGTTTTTT CASSPAVAGELFF
NA TRBJ1-1 few TRBV7-8 TGTGCCAGCACCGGACAGCAGGGCACTGAAGCTTTCTTT CASTGQQGTEAFF
NA TRBJ2-2 few TRBV7-9 TGTGCCAGCAGTTGGCACGTTCCAGGGACCGGGGAGCTGTTTTTT CASSWHVPGTGELFF
TRBD2 TRBJ2-4 many TRBV7-2 TGTGCCAGCAGCTTTCGGGCGGGAGACATTCAGTACTTC CASSFRAGDIQYF
NA TRBJ2-3 few TRBV11-2 TGTGCCAGCAGCGGTCCGTTCGGCACAGATACGCAGTATTTT CASSGPFGTDTQYF
NA TRBJ1-1 NA TRBV5-1 TGCGCCAGCAGATCAGAGAGTAACACTGAAGCTTTCTTT CASRSESNTEAFF
TRBD2 TRBJ2-5 many TRBV20-1 TGCAGTGCTAGAAGGGATCGGACTAGCGCCGGTAACGGGACCCAGTACTTC CSARRDRTSAGNGTQYF
NA TRBJ2-7 few TRBV21-1 TGTGCCAGCAGCACCGGACAGGGCTGGTATTCCTACGAGCAGTACTTC CASSTGQGWYSYEQYF
NA TRBJ2-2 NA TRBV11-2 TGTGCCAGCAGGCAGGAGGGAAACACCGGGGAGCTGTTTTTT CASRQEGNTGELFF
NA TRBJ1-2 NA TRBV6-4 TGTGCCAGCAGTTCCACAGGGCGGTCTGGCTACACCTTC CASSSTGRSGYTF
TRBD2 TRBJ2-2 few TRBV19 TGTGCCAGTAGCTCCGCGGGGGAGAACACCGGGGAGCTGTTTTTT CASSSAGENTGELFF
NA TRBJ2-5 NA TRBV28 TGTGCCAGCAGTTTCAGAGGACTTTGGGAGACCCAGTACTTC CASSFRGLWETQYF
NA TRBJ2-3 few TRBV9 TGTGCCAGCAGCGTAGGGGGTAGAATCACAGATACGCAGTATTTT CASSVGGRITDTQYF
NA TRBJ1-1 many TRBV7-8 TGTGCCAGCAGTTCGGCCCTAGCATTCGAGGCGGGGGGGCTGAACACTGAAGCTTTCTTT CASSSALAFEAGGLNTEAFF
NA TRBJ2-1 few TRBV29-1 TGCAGCGGGACTTTCGGGGGATCCTACAATGAGCAGTTCTTC CSGTFGGSYNEQFF
NA TRBJ2-6 NA TRBV5-4 TGTGCCAGCAGCTTGGAGGTTTACGGGGCCAACGTCCTGACTTTC CASSLEVYGANVLTF
NA TRBJ2-5 NA TRBV6-2/TRBV6-3 TGTGCCAGCAGGCTGACTAGGAGAGAGACCCAGTACTTC CASRLTRRETQYF
TRBD2 TRBJ2-3 NA TRBV7-2 TGTGCCAGCAGCTGGGCGCGGGGGGGCCCAGATACGCAGTATTTT CASSWARGGPDTQYF
NA TRBJ2-1 NA TRBV10-3 TGTGCCATGGGGCTAGGAGACCCCAATGAGCAGTTCTTC CAMGLGDPNEQFF
NA TRBJ1-1 NA TRBV12-3/TRBV12-4 TGTGCCAGCAGTAAAAACCCAGGGGACACTGAAGCTTTCTTT CASSKNPGDTEAFF
TRBD2 TRBJ2-1 few TRBV20-1 TGCAGTGCTACACTACTAGCGGGGGGATACAATGAGCAGTTCTTC CSATLLAGGYNEQFF
NA TRBJ2-3 few TRBV7-2 TGTGCCAGCAGCATGGCCGTAGATACGCAGTATTTT CASSMAVDTQYF